These 30 T cell receptor beta chains came from one sample sequenced in a study of blood T cell repertoires in COVID-19. Sequenced by immunoSEQ multiplex PCR; TCRdb stores in-frame clones only, minus some. The data hold under 300,000 clones, with about 90% observed a single time. Sequencing input: PBMCs or T cells enriched from blood (not recorded which). The source is a middle-aged woman with acute COVID-19.

CDR3 sequence: CASSVEVREGNNEQFF. CDR3 DNA sequence: TGTGCCAGCAGCGTAGAGGTGCGGGAGGGAAACAATGAGCAGTTCTTC. J is TRBJ2-1 and V is TRBV9; 9 bases map to TRBD2. Germline trimming cut 0 bases from V and 5 bases from J; bases unmatched to any gene: 6. The CDR3 sequence is 16 residues long. CDR1 is SGDLS, CDR2 YYNGEE, per germline.

This clone was seen a few times. The chain joins TRBV3-1 (or the pseudogene TRBV3-2) to TRBJ1-2, with D hard to call. CDR1 is LGHDT, CDR2 YNNKEL, per germline (reference sequence). The CDR3 spans 17 residues. The V gene lost 1 base and the J gene lost 5 bases, with 20 bases spanning the gap. As DNA, the CDR3 is TGTGCCAGCAGCCAAGGTAGGCGACTACATACACGATATGGCTACACCTTC. It translates to CASSQGRRLHTRYGYTF.

This chain joins TRBV5-4 and TRBJ2-5; a possible D gene is TRBD2 (7 bases). Between the trimmed V and J ends, which lost 3 bases and 0 bases, there was a span of 9 bases. This CDR3 spans 14 amino acids. Germline V lookup: CDR1 SGHNT, CDR2 YYREEE (reference sequence). CDR3 protein: CASSSGGNQETQYF. Here the CDR3 DNA reads TGTGCCAGCAGCTCGGGGGGCAACCAAGAGACCCAGTACTTC.

The CDR3 reads CASSWGQSYEQYF. The DNA for the CDR3 is TGTGCCAGCAGCTGGGGCCAGTCCTACGAGCAGTACTTC. This chain connects TRBV11-2 to TRBJ2-7; a possible D gene is TRBD1 (5 bases). The V end was cut by 4 bases, the J end by 1 base, with 8 bases between. This CDR3 spans 13 amino acids. CDR1 and CDR2 from the germline V gene are SGHAT and FQNNGV. Full variable domain (outside the CDR3, taken from reference TRBV11-2 and TRBJ2-7): EAGVAQSPRYKIIEKRQSVAFWCNPISGHATLYWYQQILGQGPKLLIQFQNNGVVDDSQLPKDRFSAERLKGVDSTLKIQPAKLEDSAVYLCASSWGQSYEQYFGPGTRLTVT.

This rearrangement joins TRBV11-2 to TRBJ2-1; 10 positions match TRBD2. J lost 8 bases, V lost 5 bases, and 9 bases had no gene match. Germline CDR1 reads SGHAT; CDR2 reads FQNNGV. The CDR3 covers 15 residues. The CDR3 DNA follows: TGTGCCAGCAGCCGGACTAGCGGAACTGATGATGAGCAGTTCTTC. Protein product: CASSRTSGTDDEQFF.

The CDR3 reads CASSQPGHTYEQYF. In nucleotides, the CDR3 is TGTGCCAGCAGCCAGCCGGGACATACCTACGAGCAGTACTTC. The V call is TRBV3-1 (or the pseudogene TRBV3-2), the J call TRBJ2-7, with D tentatively TRBD1 (6 bases). The V end lost 3 bases, the J end lost 2 bases, and 11 bases lay between the germline ends. Germline V gene sequence: CDR1 LGHDT, CDR2 YNNKEL (reference sequence). The length of the CDR3 is 14 residues.

The gene calls are TRBV6-5 and TRBJ1-1, with 7 bases aligning to TRBD1. The trim removed 5 bases at V and 1 base at J, leaving 7 bases unmatched. CDR1 is MNHEY and CDR2 is SVGAGI in the germline V gene. The CDR3 is 15 amino acids. The CDR3 DNA reads TGTGCCAGCAGTCGTGACAGGGCGGGGAACACTGAAGCTTTCTTT. The encoded protein is CASSRDRAGNTEAFF.

The gene calls are TRBV11-3 and TRBJ1-2, with a possible D match to TRBD1 (6 bases). V was clipped by 3 bases and J by 1 base, with 12 bases between them. Looked up from germline, CDR1 is SGHNT and CDR2 is YENEEA. This CDR3 comprises 15 residues. The CDR3: CASSLEGTYNYGYTF. Here the CDR3 DNA reads TGTGCCAGCAGCTTGGAAGGGACATATAACTATGGCTACACCTTC.

The gene calls are TRBV11-2 and TRBJ2-1; 9 bases are shared with TRBD2. Per the germline V gene, CDR1 is SGHAT and CDR2 is FQNNGV. The CDR3 runs 16 residues. The junction had 12 bases not matched to a gene; V was cut back by 6 bases and J by 6 bases. In nucleotides, the CDR3 is TGTGCCAGCAGTCGCCTAGCGGGACCTTATTCCAATGAGCAGTTCTTC. This sequence encodes CASSRLAGPYSNEQFF.

The chain couples TRBV7-9 to TRBJ1-5, with D possibly TRBD1 on 6 matching bases. V was shortened by 4 bases and J by 3 bases, with 10 bases between the two germline ends. Germline V gene sequence: CDR1 SEHNR, CDR2 FQNEAQ (reference sequence). This CDR3 is built from 14 residues. CDR3: CASSSQGPNQPQHF. DNA of the CDR3: TGTGCCAGCAGCTCACAGGGACCCAATCAGCCCCAGCATTTT.

The chain links TRBV7-3 to TRBJ2-7; 7 nucleotides align to TRBD2. The CDR3 consists of 18 residues. From germline, CDR1 is SGHTA and CDR2 FQGTGA. J lost 1 base, V lost 0 bases, and 12 bases had no gene match. In DNA, the CDR3 is TGTGCCAGCAGCTTAACGGGGGTAGCGGGTGGAGGATCCTACGAGCAGTACTTC. Amino acids: CASSLTGVAGGGSYEQYF.

V usage is TRBV7-9 and J usage is TRBJ2-6, with D hard to call. This CDR3 is built from 15 residues. Germline CDR1 reads SEHNR; CDR2 reads FQNEAQ (reference sequence). V was trimmed by 1 base and J by 3 bases, leaving 7 bases between them. CDR3 region: CASSLVGGGANVLTF. Here the CDR3 DNA reads TGTGCCAGCAGCTTAGTCGGTGGTGGGGCCAACGTCCTGACTTTC.

CDR3 coding DNA: TGTGCCAGCAGCTATGACAGGGTTCGGGATACGCAGTATTTT. Amino acid sequence: CASSYDRVRDTQYF. The genes are TRBV5-4 and TRBJ2-3; 7 positions agree with TRBD1. Losses at the gene ends were 3 bases for V and 6 bases for J; bases not matched to a gene: 7. This CDR3 is 14 amino acids long. The germline V gene encodes CDR1 SGHNT and CDR2 YYREEE (reference sequence).

The chain has TRBV4-2 and TRBJ1-5; 8 bases line up with TRBD1. Germline V gene lookup returns CDR1 LGHNA and CDR2 YNFKEQ. The CDR3 is 16 residues long. V dropped 2 bases and J dropped 0; count of bases not matched to a gene: 3. This chain's CDR3 is CASSQQGANSNQPQHF. CDR3 bases: TGTGCCAGCAGCCAACAGGGGGCCAATAGCAATCAGCCCCAGCATTTT.

The chain has TRBV10-3 and TRBJ2-7; 11 nucleotides line up with TRBD2. Germline V lookup: CDR1 ENHRY, CDR2 SYGVKD. The V and J ends lost 7 bases and 0 bases, in that order; junction bases with no gene match: 5. The length of the CDR3 is 15 residues. The CDR3 is CAIKITSGSSYEQYF. Here the CDR3 DNA reads TGTGCCATCAAGATCACTAGCGGGAGCTCCTACGAGCAGTACTTC.

This chain joins TRBV11-2 and TRBJ1-6, with no clear D. Germline assignment: CDR1 SGHAT and CDR2 FQNNGV. V lost 0 bases and J 1 base, leaving 13 bases between the germline ends. There are 18 residues in the CDR3. CDR3 region: CASSLDYFEGSYNSPLHF. The CDR3 DNA sequence: TGTGCCAGCAGCTTAGATTATTTCGAGGGATCCTATAATTCACCCCTCCACTTT.

The V gene is TRBV7-8, the J gene TRBJ1-3; perhaps TRBD1 as D (6 bases). Trimming stripped 5 bases from V and 2 bases from J, with 13 bases between. This CDR3 comprises 15 residues. CDR1 and CDR2 (germline): SGHVS, FQNEAQ. The CDR3 is CASSLGAATGNTIYF. The DNA for the CDR3 is TGTGCCAGCAGCCTGGGGGCAGCAACTGGAAACACCATATATTTT.

This clone was detected once. The chain combines TRBV29-1 with TRBJ2-7; 7 bases fit TRBD1. Unmatched junction bases numbered 5, after V lost 7 bases and J lost 2 bases. Germline V gene sequence: CDR1 SQVTM, CDR2 ANQGSEA. This CDR3 region has 12 residues. CDR3 protein: CSARQGTYEQYF. CDR3 sequence (DNA): TGCAGCGCCAGACAGGGAACCTACGAGCAGTACTTC.

Concerning this clone: A much larger clone differs by one base, so this may be a read error. The chain recombines TRBV5-4 with TRBJ2-1, with D possibly matching TRBD2 (6 bases). Trimming cost V 4 bases and J 4 bases, with 6 bases left between them. There are 12 residues in the CDR3. CDR1 and CDR2 from the germline V gene are SGHNT and YYREEE (reference sequence). The CDR3 DNA follows: TGTGCCAGCAGCCGGGGGTACAATGAGCAGTTCTTC. Protein product: CASSRGYNEQFF.

The rearrangement joins TRBV11-3 to TRBJ2-1; a weak D match, TRBD2 (5 bases). The CDR3 sequence is 14 residues long. Germline V CDR1 and CDR2: SGHNT, YENEEA. Trimming stripped 6 bases from V and 6 bases from J, with 15 bases between. CDR3 nucleotide sequence: TGTGCCAGCAGTTTACGGACTGCAATCAATGAGCAGTTCTTC. This translates into CASSLRTAINEQFF.

The chain uses TRBV12-5 and TRBJ1-1; D uncertain. Germline lookup yields CDR1 LGHNT and CDR2 FRNRAP. V lost 0 bases and J 7 bases, leaving 12 bases between the germline ends. The CDR3 loop spans 14 amino acids. In DNA form, the CDR3 reads TGTGCTAGTGGTTTGGTACCGCGGGAGCTTGAAGCTTTCTTT. Amino acid sequence: CASGLVPRELEAFF.

The rearrangement uses TRBV11-3 and TRBJ1-2; 7 bases align to TRBD1. The V and J ends lost 0 bases and 8 bases, in that order; junction bases with no gene match: 9. Germline V CDR1 and CDR2: SGHNT, YENEEA. This CDR3 is built from 15 residues. CDR3 nucleotide sequence: TGTGCCAGCAGCTTAGACCGTGACAGGGTAGAGGGCTACACCTTC. As protein: CASSLDRDRVEGYTF.

This chain uses TRBV11-2 with TRBJ1-6; D unresolved. This CDR3 has 15 amino acids. The germline V and J ends were trimmed by 5 bases and 1 base, with 9 bases remaining between them. Germline loops: CDR1 SGHAT, CDR2 FQNNGV. The CDR3 DNA reads as TGTGCCAGCAGCCTATCGCGGTCCTATAATTCACCCCTCCACTTT. As protein: CASSLSRSYNSPLHF.

The chain links TRBV27 to TRBJ2-5, with 10 bases fitting TRBD2. CDR1 MNHEY and CDR2 SMNVEV come from the germline V gene (reference sequence). V gave up 5 bases and J gave up 0 bases; unmatched junction bases: 12. This CDR3 has 18 residues. This chain's CDR3 is CASSHVSGLATNQETQYF. In nucleotides, the CDR3 is TGTGCCAGCAGTCACGTGTCGGGACTAGCGACAAACCAAGAGACCCAGTACTTC.

The chain carries TRBV11-2 and TRBJ1-5; TRBD1 matches at 7 bases. Unmatched junction bases numbered 10, after V lost 4 bases and J lost 7 bases. Germline assignment: CDR1 SGHAT and CDR2 FQNNGV. This CDR3 has 15 amino acids. Here the CDR3 DNA reads TGTGCCAGCAGCTCCGGGACAGAGGCCGGGCAGCCCCAGCATTTT. Its protein product is CASSSGTEAGQPQHF.

Concerning this clone: A much bigger clone sits one base away, suggesting this may be a read error. The V gene is TRBV9, the J gene TRBJ2-7, with TRBD2 matching over 8 bases. V shed 4 bases and J 0 bases; nucleotides not matched to a gene: 3. The germline CDR1 and CDR2 sequences are SGDLS and YYNGEE. The CDR3 totals 14 residues. CDR3: CASSIGTSSYEQYF. The DNA of the CDR3 is TGTGCCAGCAGCATCGGGACTAGCTCCTACGAGCAGTACTTC.

The rearrangement joins TRBV3-1 (or the pseudogene TRBV3-2) to TRBJ1-1; 7 bases are a match to TRBD1. This CDR3 has 16 amino acids. Germline V gene data show CDR1 as LGHDT and CDR2 as YNNKEL (reference sequence). Trimming removed 0 bases from V and 1 base from J; junction bases left unmatched: 5. In DNA, the CDR3 is TGTGCCAGCAGCCAAGATAGGACAGGACGGAACACTGAAGCTTTCTTT. Protein sequence: CASSQDRTGRNTEAFF.

The rearrangement uses TRBV19 and TRBJ2-3; TRBD1 matches at 8 bases. Germline V lookup: CDR1 LNHDA, CDR2 SQIVND (reference sequence). J was trimmed by 3 bases and V by 6 bases; bases with no gene match: 5. The CDR3 length is 14 residues. The CDR3 sequence: CASRDRVFTDTQYF. CDR3 nucleotide sequence: TGTGCCAGTAGGGACAGGGTATTTACAGATACGCAGTATTTT.

This chain uses TRBV7-8 with TRBJ2-2; TRBD2 matches 13 bases. The CDR3 extends over 18 amino acids. Trimming cost V 5 bases and J 6 bases; bases outside gene matches: 12. CDR1 is SGHVS and CDR2 is FQNEAQ in the germline V gene. CDR3 sequence (DNA): TGTGCCAGCAGCCCACTAGCGGGAGGGGTGCGATTTCCCGGGGAGCTGTTTTTT. Translation gives CASSPLAGGVRFPGELFF.

The chain couples TRBV4-1 to TRBJ1-2, with 7 bases matching TRBD1. V trimming: 2 bases; J trimming: 4 bases; junction bases outside the gene matches: 1. The CDR3 spans 13 residues. Germline V gene sequence: CDR1 MGHRA, CDR2 YSYEKL. The CDR3 spells CASSQNRGYGYTF. The CDR3 DNA is TGCGCCAGCAGCCAAAACAGGGGCTATGGCTACACCTTC.